The 31 T cell receptor beta chains listed next were all sequenced from one sample in a study of metastatic and nonmetastatic thyroid tumors. No patient had received any treatment before thyroid surgery. MiXCR reprocessed the PCR reads for TCRdb. The table has about 34,000 clones, roughly 15% seen once. The sample taken for sequencing was blood. Receptors were obtained from a female donor with papillary thyroid cancer or a benign thyroid nodule (not recorded which). Some clones in this sample may be carry-over from other donors' samples.

This clone has ten or more counts. This chain's CDR3 is CSARYNEQFF. In DNA, the CDR3 is TGCAGTGCTAGATACAATGAGCAGTTCTTC. The J gene is TRBJ2-1, the V gene TRBV20-1; D is undetermined. Deletions cut 2 bases from V and 4 bases from J, with 0 bases between. This CDR3 comprises 10 residues. Per germline, CDR1 DFQATT and CDR2 SNEGSKA (reference sequence).

The rearrangement joins TRBV6-1 to TRBJ2-3, with 7 bases aligning to TRBD2. This CDR3 is 12 amino acids long. J gave up 8 bases and V 3 bases, and 2 bases lay outside the gene matches. Germline CDR1 is MNHNS and CDR2 is SASEGT. The CDR3 DNA reads as TGTGCCAGCAGTGATGGGGGGGGTACGCAGTATTTT. It encodes CASSDGGGTQYF.

In its sample, this clone was seen many times. The chain uses TRBV7-2 and TRBJ1-3; 7 bases align to TRBD1. The germline V gene has CDR1 SGHTA and CDR2 FQGNSA. The V gene end was trimmed by 4 bases and the J gene end by 2 bases; junction bases not matched to a gene: 2. CDR3 length equals 14 residues. The CDR3 DNA reads TGTGCCAGCAGCTGGACAGGTCCTGGAAACACCATATATTTT. Translating gives CASSWTGPGNTIYF. Supplemented by reference TRBV7-2 and TRBJ1-3, the full variable domain reads GAGVSQSPSNKVTEKGKDVELRCDPISGHTALYWYRQSLGQGLEFLIYFQGNSAPDKSGLPSDRFSAERTGGSVSTLTIQRTQQEDSAVYLCASSWTGPGNTIYFGEGSWLTVV.

This clone was found many times. This clone may be a read error of a much larger clone one base away. The chain recombines TRBV12-5 with TRBJ2-7; D is undetermined. The V gene lost 3 bases and the J gene lost 4 bases, with 13 bases spanning the gap. This CDR3 comprises 14 residues. Germline assignment: CDR1 LGHNT and CDR2 FRNRAP. The CDR3 reads CASGLTGVLYEQYF. CDR3 bases: TGTGCTAGTGGTTTAACTGGCGTTTTGTACGAGCAGTACTTC.

This clone was found many times. The rearrangement uses TRBV5-1 and TRBJ2-3; D may be TRBD1 (6 bases). CDR3 length equals 13 residues. Between the trimmed V and J ends, which lost 6 bases and 5 bases, there was a span of 13 bases. Germline CDR1 and CDR2: SGHRS and YFSETQ. The CDR3 nucleotides are TGCGCCAGCACCCCATCGACAGGAGATACGCAGTATTTT. This translates into CASTPSTGDTQYF.

This clone was counted at least ten times. The chain carries TRBV30 and TRBJ2-2; 8 positions agree with TRBD2. The CDR3 sequence is 16 residues long. J lost 6 bases, V lost 4 bases, and 13 bases had no gene match. Germline V gene data show CDR1 as GTSNPN and CDR2 as SVGIG (reference sequence). As DNA, the CDR3 is TGTGCCTGGAATGGTTTAGTTAGCGGGAATCCCGGGGAGCTGTTTTTT. Protein: CAWNGLVSGNPGELFF.

This clone was counted at least ten times. V is TRBV18 and J is TRBJ1-2; D remains ambiguous. The CDR3 runs to 13 residues. Germline V CDR1 and CDR2: KGHSH, LQKENI. The V end lost 1 base, the J end lost 8 bases, and 11 bases lay between the germline ends. The CDR3 region has the DNA TGTGCCAGCTCACCACGGAGGGAAGAGGGCTACACCTTC. Its translation: CASSPRREEGYTF.

A remark on this clone: Within the sample, other DNA sequences also encode this same CDR3. The chain joins TRBV20-1 to TRBJ2-7, with a tentative D call TRBD1 (6 bases). The CDR3 spans 13 residues. The V gene lost 6 bases and the J gene lost 7 bases, with 19 bases spanning the gap. The germline gives CDR1 DFQATT, CDR2 SNEGSKA (reference sequence). This CDR3 reads CSANVPGHYEQYF. The DNA of the CDR3 is TGCAGTGCGAATGTCCCGGGACATTATGAGCAGTACTTC.

This clone was seen a few times. This chain links TRBV6-1 with TRBJ2-1; D may correspond to TRBD1 or TRBD2 (5 bases each). This CDR3 comprises 14 residues. Per germline, CDR1 MNHNS and CDR2 SASEGT. Trimming shortened V by 3 bases and J by 6 bases, and 12 bases separated the two germline ends. This CDR3 reads CASSEGVVANEQFF. DNA for the CDR3: TGTGCCAGCAGTGAGGGGGTAGTAGCCAATGAGCAGTTCTTC.

This clone was counted many times. The genes are TRBV6-1 and TRBJ1-1, with 7 positions matching TRBD1. J was trimmed by 7 bases and V by 6 bases; bases with no gene match: 5. CDR3 length: 12 residues. The germline CDR1 and CDR2 sequences are MNHNS and SASEGT. The CDR3 DNA is TGTGCCAGCAGACGACAGGGAGATGAAGCTTTCTTT. Translated, it gives CASRRQGDEAFF.

This clone showed up many times. A single base separates this from a much larger clone, so it may be a read error. The chain couples TRBV7-9 to TRBJ2-5, with D possibly being TRBD2 (6 bases). V was clipped by 1 base and J by 2 bases, with 17 bases between them. This CDR3 is built from 17 residues. CDR1 SEHNR and CDR2 FQNEAQ come from the germline V gene (reference sequence). The CDR3 here is CASSLDWRGAVQETQYF. CDR3 sequence (DNA): TGTGCCAGCAGCTTAGACTGGAGGGGAGCAGTTCAAGAGACCCAGTACTTC. Full variable domain (rest looked up from reference TRBV7-9 and TRBJ2-5): DTGVSQNPRHKITKRGQNVTFRCDPISEHNRLYWYRQTLGQGPEFLTYFQNEAQLEKSRLLSDRFSAERPKGSFSTLEIQRTEQGDSAMYLCASSLDWRGAVQETQYFGPGTRLLVL.

By share of the sample, this clone is medium-sized (0.01 to 0.1%). This chain links TRBV12-3 or TRBV12-4 with TRBJ2-7, with D uncertain. This CDR3 is built from 14 residues. V was shortened by 4 bases and J by 0 bases, with 10 bases between the two germline ends. In DNA, the CDR3 is TGTGCCAGCAGTTCCATCCCCAGCTCCTACGAGCAGTACTTC. Translating it yields CASSSIPSSYEQYF.

In its sample, this clone was seen many times. At the DNA level, this CDR3 is encoded by other sequences in the same sample as well. This chain connects TRBV27 to TRBJ2-2; D unclear. Germline values: CDR1 MNHEY, CDR2 SMNVEV (reference sequence). Trimming stripped 2 bases from V and 6 bases from J, with 13 bases between. CDR3 length: 15 residues. CDR3 nucleotides: TGTGCCAGCAGTTTAAGGTTCAGCGTACCCGGGGAGCTGTTTTTT. Protein: CASSLRFSVPGELFF.

This clone is medium-sized in the sample. This chain joins TRBV24-1 and TRBJ2-7; D may be TRBD1 (6 bases). The CDR3 is made up of 14 amino acids. Looked up from germline, CDR1 is KGHDR and CDR2 is SFDVKD. Trimming removed 3 bases from V and 6 bases from J, with 14 bases in between. The DNA of the CDR3 is TGTGCCACCAGTGATGCAATAAGGGGGAGCGAGCAGTACTTC. Protein: CATSDAIRGSEQYF.

This clone is labeled as medium-sized. The chain recombines TRBV12-3 or TRBV12-4 with TRBJ2-7; a weak D match, TRBD1 (6 bases). Trimming cost V 3 bases and J 6 bases, with 12 bases left between them. The CDR3 length is 13 residues. The CDR3 DNA reads as TGTGCCAGCAGTTTTGGGGGCTACGGCGAGCAGTACTTC. The encoded protein is CASSFGGYGEQYF.

There are many counts of this clone. V gene TRBV20-1 combines with J gene TRBJ2-2, with 8 bases aligning to TRBD2. Germline V gives CDR1 DFQATT, CDR2 SNEGSKA (reference sequence). J was trimmed by 7 bases and V by 0 bases; bases with no gene match: 10. The CDR3 runs to 16 residues. CDR3 in amino acids: CSARDVAGGNVGELFF. CDR3 sequence (DNA): TGCAGTGCTAGAGATGTTGCGGGAGGTAATGTCGGGGAGCTGTTTTTT.

This clone was seen once. The gene calls are TRBV5-1 and TRBJ2-7; TRBD2 matches at 7 bases. Trimming cost V 0 bases and J 0 bases; bases outside gene matches: 3. The CDR3 runs 15 residues. Germline loops: CDR1 SGHRS, CDR2 YFSETQ. CDR3 residues: CASSLASGDSYEQYF. The CDR3 DNA sequence: TGCGCCAGCAGCTTGGCCAGCGGGGACTCCTACGAGCAGTACTTC.

This clone was observed at least ten times. This rearrangement joins TRBV20-1 to TRBJ2-4, with D tentatively TRBD1 (6 bases). Germline V gene data show CDR1 as DFQATT and CDR2 as SNEGSKA (reference sequence). The CDR3 extends over 14 amino acids. CDR3 coding DNA: TGCAGCGTTCTGGCCAGGGGTGGGAAAAACATTCAGTACTTC. It is translated as CSVLARGGKNIQYF.

The DNA of the CDR3 is TGTGCCAGCTCACCAGCGGCCTACGAGCAGTACTTC. Translating gives CASSPAAYEQYF. This chain uses TRBV18 with TRBJ2-7; D ambiguous. The CDR3 has 12 residues. The germline V gene has CDR1 KGHSH and CDR2 LQKENI. The ends were cut back, 2 bases at V and 2 bases at J, with 4 bases in the middle.

At least ten counts were recorded for this clone. This rearrangement joins TRBV20-1 to TRBJ2-5, with 11 bases fitting TRBD2. CDR3 length: 14 amino acids. The germline V gene has CDR1 DFQATT and CDR2 SNEGSKA (reference sequence). J lost 5 bases, V lost 6 bases, and 8 bases had no gene match. CDR3 protein: CSAQTSGKGETQYF. CDR3 nucleotide sequence: TGCAGTGCCCAGACTAGCGGGAAGGGGGAGACCCAGTACTTC.

The chain links TRBV19 to TRBJ1-1, with TRBD1 as a possible D gene (6 bases). Deletions cut 7 bases from V and 5 bases from J, with 20 bases between. Germline V CDR1 and CDR2: LNHDA, SQIVND (reference sequence). CDR3 length equals 15 residues. The CDR3 reads CASTGRNRGRTEAFF. CDR3 coding DNA: TGTGCCAGTACCGGGAGGAATAGGGGGAGGACTGAAGCTTTCTTT.

Many counts were recorded for this clone. The genes are TRBV27 and TRBJ1-2; D gene uncertain. The CDR3 spans 13 residues. V lost 7 bases and J 8 bases, leaving 17 bases between the germline ends. Germline assignment: CDR1 MNHEY and CDR2 SMNVEV (reference sequence). CDR3 in amino acids: CASKLVGEDGYTF. The CDR3 DNA reads TGTGCCAGCAAACTAGTGGGTGAGGACGGCTACACCTTC.

This clone was recorded many times. This chain joins TRBV5-4 and TRBJ1-5; 9 bases agree with TRBD1. The CDR3 loop spans 18 amino acids. Germline values: CDR1 SGHNT, CDR2 YYREEE (reference sequence). After removal of 4 bases from V and 5 bases from J, the junction contained 16 bases not matched to a gene. The CDR3 nucleotides are TGTGCCAGCAGCCTTGGGGGGACAGGGCCGCCTTGGCATCAGCCCCAGCATTTT. Amino acid sequence: CASSLGGTGPPWHQPQHF.

This clone appeared many times. The chain recombines TRBV20-1 with TRBJ2-1; 11 bases agree with TRBD2. In germline, CDR1 is DFQATT, CDR2 SNEGSKA (reference sequence). The length of the CDR3 is 16 residues. With 3 bases clipped from V and 1 base from J, the junction kept 5 bases outside the gene matches. CDR3 sequence (DNA): TGCAGTGCTAGCGACCGACTAGCGGGATCCTACAATGAGCAGTTCTTC. Its protein product is CSASDRLAGSYNEQFF.

The chain couples TRBV20-1 to TRBJ2-7; D possibly uses TRBD1 or TRBD2 (7 bases each). The CDR3 is made up of 10 amino acids. Germline V gives CDR1 DFQATT, CDR2 SNEGSKA (reference sequence). CDR3 loop: CSPQGGEQYF. CDR3 coding DNA: TGCAGCCCCCAGGGGGGGGAGCAGTACTTC.

This clone was counted at least ten times. The gene calls are TRBV18 and TRBJ1-6, with 7 bases identical to TRBD1. V trimming: 4 bases; J trimming: 4 bases; junction bases outside the gene matches: 4. The germline V gene has CDR1 KGHSH and CDR2 LQKENI. This CDR3 spans 15 amino acids. The CDR3 DNA sequence: TGTGCCAGCTCACGGGACAGCAATTATAATTCACCCCTCCACTTT. This codes for CASSRDSNYNSPLHF.

This clone has a count of ten or more. The V call is TRBV28, the J call TRBJ1-5; a weak D match, TRBD1 (5 bases). Trimming removed 6 bases at V and 1 base at J, with 25 bases between. This CDR3 region has 19 residues. Germline CDR1 is MDHEN and CDR2 is SYDVKM. The CDR3 sequence is CASSLLSGTGTLSNQPQHF. CDR3 sequence (DNA): TGTGCCAGCAGCCTCCTGAGCGGAACCGGGACCCTAAGCAATCAGCCCCAGCATTTT.

Relative to its sample, this clone is medium-sized. The rearrangement links TRBV6-2 or TRBV6-3 to TRBJ2-7; 12 bases match TRBD2. The CDR3 extends over 15 amino acids. Unmatched junction bases numbered 4, after V lost 6 bases and J lost 1 base. Germline CDR1 reads MNHEY; CDR2 reads SVGEGT. The CDR3 loop reads CASRRLAGESYEQYF. CDR3 bases: TGTGCCAGCAGAAGACTAGCGGGAGAGTCCTACGAGCAGTACTTC.

This clone was detected many times. The same CDR3 is also encoded by other DNA sequences in this sample. The CDR3: CATAGTQDPLYGYTF. CDR3 nucleotide sequence: TGTGCCACTGCCGGGACACAAGACCCTCTCTATGGCTACACCTTC. This chain uses TRBV6-1 with TRBJ1-2; a weak D match, TRBD1 (6 bases). The CDR3 is 15 residues long. Per the germline V gene, CDR1 is MNHNS and CDR2 is SASEGT. With 10 bases removed from V and 4 bases from J, the gap between germline ends came to 22 bases.

This clone has a count of ten or more. V usage is TRBV6-2 or TRBV6-3 and J usage is TRBJ1-2; no clear D. This CDR3 comprises 14 residues. Trimming left V 6 bases short and J 3 bases short, with 14 bases between. CDR1 is MNHEY, CDR2 SVGEGT, per germline. This chain's CDR3 is CASRRDDSDYGYTF. CDR3 DNA sequence: TGTGCCAGCAGGCGTGACGACTCGGACTATGGCTACACCTTC.

There are many counts of this clone. The CDR3: CAIRNYLNEQFF. CDR3 bases: TGTGCCATCAGGAACTATCTCAATGAGCAGTTCTTC. The chain joins TRBV10-3 to TRBJ2-1; D remains unclear. V was pared by 6 bases and J by 6 bases, with 9 bases between. From germline, CDR1 is ENHRY and CDR2 SYGVKD. This CDR3 has 12 residues.